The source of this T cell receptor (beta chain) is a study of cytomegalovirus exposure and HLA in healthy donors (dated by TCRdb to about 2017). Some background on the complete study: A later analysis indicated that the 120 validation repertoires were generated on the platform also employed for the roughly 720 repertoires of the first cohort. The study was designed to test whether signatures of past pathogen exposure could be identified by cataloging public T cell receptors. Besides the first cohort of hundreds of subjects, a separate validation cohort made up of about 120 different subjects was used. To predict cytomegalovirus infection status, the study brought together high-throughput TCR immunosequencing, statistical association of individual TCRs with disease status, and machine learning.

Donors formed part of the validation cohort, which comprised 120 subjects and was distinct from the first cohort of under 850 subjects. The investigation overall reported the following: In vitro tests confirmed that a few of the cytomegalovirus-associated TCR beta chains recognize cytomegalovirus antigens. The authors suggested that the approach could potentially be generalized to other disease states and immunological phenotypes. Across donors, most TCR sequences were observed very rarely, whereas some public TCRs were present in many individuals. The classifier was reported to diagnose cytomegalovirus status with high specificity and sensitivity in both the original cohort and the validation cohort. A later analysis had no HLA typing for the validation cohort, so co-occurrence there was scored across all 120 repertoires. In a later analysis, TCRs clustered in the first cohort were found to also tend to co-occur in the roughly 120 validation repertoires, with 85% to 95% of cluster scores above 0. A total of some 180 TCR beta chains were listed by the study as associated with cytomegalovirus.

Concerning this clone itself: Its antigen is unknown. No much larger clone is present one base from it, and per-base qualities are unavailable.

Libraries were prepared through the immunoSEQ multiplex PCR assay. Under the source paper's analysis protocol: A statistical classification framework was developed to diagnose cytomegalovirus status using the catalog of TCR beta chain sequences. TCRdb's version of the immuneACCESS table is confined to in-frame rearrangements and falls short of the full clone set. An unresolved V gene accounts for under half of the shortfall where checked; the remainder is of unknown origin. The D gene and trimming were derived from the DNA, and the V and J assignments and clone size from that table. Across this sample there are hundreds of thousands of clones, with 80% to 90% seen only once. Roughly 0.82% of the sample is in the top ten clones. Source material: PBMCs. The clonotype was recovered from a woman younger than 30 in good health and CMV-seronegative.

The nucleotide sequence reads as follows: TGTGCCAGCAGTGATCGGGGGGCGGGTAGATATGGCTACACCTTC. Translated, it reads CASSDRGAGRYGYTF. The receptor chain draws on TRBV6-1 and TRBJ1-2; TRBD1 is a weak D gene call, 6 bases matching. Reading the germline V gene gives CDR1 MNHNS and CDR2 SASEGT. From its cysteine to its phenylalanine, the CDR3 spans 15 amino acids. Only the CDR3 region is kept as DNA, spanning 45 bases read in frame from base 1. Trimming takes 3 bases from V and 5 bases from J, and the germline ends sit 16 bases apart.